Listed below are T cell receptor beta chains from one sample, sequenced in a study of beta chain features in type 1 diabetes. Some clones are missing from TCRdb's copy, which holds only in-frame ones; the method was immunoSEQ multiplex PCR. The sample has hundreds of thousands of clones; less than 20% are singletons. The source material was naive CD4+ T cells from blood. The origin of the receptors is a man younger than 35 in good health. The CDR3 runs from the conserved cysteine through the conserved F or W. The D gene is left open where the match is weak. Size tells how often a clone was seen (once, few, many) or the class of an expanded clone, and some rows leave it out.

v_call	clone_size	d_call	j_call	cdr3_length	cdr3_aa	cdr3_nt
TRBV7-3	few	.	TRBJ1-1	13	CASSLRQNTEAFF	TGTGCCAGCAGCTTACGGCAGAACACTGAAGCTTTCTTT
TRBV7-3	few	.	TRBJ2-7	13	CATRSFSSYEQYF	TGTGCCACACGGAGTTTCAGCTCCTACGAGCAGTACTTC
TRBV7-2	few	.	TRBJ2-4	13	CASGRDREDIQYF	TGTGCCAGCGGACGCGACAGGGAGGACATTCAGTACTTC
TRBV7-9	.	TRBD1	TRBJ1-1	17	CASSRETGGKGNTEAFF	TGTGCCAGCAGCCGTGAGACAGGGGGTAAAGGAAACACTGAAGCTTTCTTT
TRBV7-2	few	TRBD2	TRBJ2-1	15	CASSRGAGGPYEQFF	TGTGCCAGCAGCCGTGGAGCGGGAGGGCCCTATGAGCAGTTCTTC
TRBV6-1	.	.	TRBJ1-2	13	CASSPGSNYGYTF	TGTGCCAGCAGCCCTGGATCTAACTATGGCTACACCTTC
TRBV2	.	.	TRBJ1-2	13	CASSGRGNYGYTF	TGTGCCAGCAGTGGAAGGGGTAACTATGGCTACACCTTC
TRBV25-1	.	.	TRBJ2-5	16	CASSRISEGREETQYF	TGTGCCAGCAGTAGGATTTCCGAGGGCCGGGAAGAGACCCAGTACTTC
TRBV7-9	few	.	TRBJ1-2	12	CASSQQDYGYTF	TGTGCCAGCAGTCAACAGGATTATGGCTACACCTTC
TRBV28	.	.	TRBJ2-5	16	CASSYPPQGEQETQYF	TGTGCCAGCAGTTACCCGCCCCAGGGAGAGCAAGAGACCCAGTACTTC
TRBV5-1	few	.	TRBJ1-1	14	CASSLGGYRTEAFF	TGCGCCAGCAGCTTGGGAGGGTATCGGACTGAAGCTTTCTTT
TRBV4-3	few	.	TRBJ2-3	14	CASSQDTATDTQYF	TGCGCCAGCAGCCAAGATACGGCCACAGATACGCAGTATTTT
TRBV15	.	TRBD1	TRBJ2-2	15	CATVGQGANTGELFF	TGTGCCACCGTCGGACAGGGGGCAAACACCGGGGAGCTGTTTTTT
TRBV5-1	.	TRBD1	TRBJ2-5	15	CASSLMWTGARTQYF	TGCGCCAGCAGCTTGATGTGGACAGGGGCAAGGACCCAGTACTTC
TRBV5-1	few	.	TRBJ2-7	12	CASSLQGAEQYF	TGCGCCAGCAGCTTGCAGGGAGCCGAGCAGTACTTC
TRBV2	few	.	TRBJ1-2	14	CASSEGGPIYGYTF	TGTGCCAGCAGTGAAGGGGGTCCGATATATGGCTACACCTTC
TRBV15	few	TRBD1	TRBJ2-2	17	CATSRDRQGVKIGELFF	TGTGCCACCAGCAGAGATCGGCAGGGGGTCAAAATCGGGGAGCTGTTTTTT
TRBV2	few	.	TRBJ1-1	13	CASSYQGNTEAFF	TGTGCCAGCAGTTATCAGGGGAACACTGAAGCTTTCTTT
TRBV29-1	.	TRBD2	TRBJ2-3	16	CSVESGLAGLTDTQYF	TGCAGCGTTGAGTCGGGACTAGCAGGACTCACAGATACGCAGTATTTT
TRBV18	few	.	TRBJ2-5	13	CASSPTGQETQYF	TGTGCCAGCTCACCGACAGGTCAAGAGACCCAGTACTTC
TRBV7-9	few	TRBD2	TRBJ2-3	15	CASSIAGGPVDTQYF	TGTGCCAGCAGCATAGCGGGGGGGCCTGTAGATACGCAGTATTTT
TRBV29-1	few	.	TRBJ2-1	11	CSAATGNEQFF	TGCAGCGCTGCGACTGGGAATGAGCAGTTCTTC
TRBV5-5	few	TRBD2	TRBJ2-3	14	CASSHSGSTDTQYF	TGTGCCAGCAGCCATAGCGGGAGCACAGATACGCAGTATTTT
TRBV27	.	.	TRBJ1-1	15	CASSLMGAARTEAFF	TGTGCCAGCAGTTTAATGGGGGCGGCTCGGACTGAAGCTTTCTTT
TRBV5-1	few	TRBD1	TRBJ1-5	15	CASSLGTGANQPQHF	TGCGCCAGCAGCTTAGGGACAGGGGCCAATCAGCCCCAGCATTTT
TRBV18	.	.	TRBJ1-1	15	CASLIIQGLHTEAFF	TGTGCCAGCTTAATTATCCAGGGGTTGCACACTGAAGCTTTCTTT
TRBV7-2	.	.	TRBJ2-7	14	CASSLVRTAYEQYF	TGTGCCAGCAGCTTAGTGCGGACGGCTTACGAGCAGTACTTC
TRBV15	few	.	TRBJ1-1	15	CATSRDLGYATEAFF	TGTGCCACCAGCAGAGATCTGGGGTATGCCACTGAAGCTTTCTTT
TRBV29-1	.	TRBD1	TRBJ2-7	13	CSVVPPGQGKQYF	TGCAGCGTTGTACCCCCGGGACAGGGAAAGCAGTACTTC
TRBV19	.	.	TRBJ1-5	16	CASSTYYIYSNQPQHF	TGTGCCAGTAGTACCTATTATATTTATAGCAATCAGCCCCAGCATTTT
TRBV2	.	.	TRBJ1-2	12	CASRSGVRGYTF	TGTGCCAGCAGGTCCGGGGTGAGGGGCTACACCTTC